Listed below are T cell receptor beta chains from one sample, sequenced in a study of cytomegalovirus exposure and HLA in healthy donors. Assay: immunoSEQ multiplex PCR; the TCRdb copy retains only in-frame clones and omits some. There are around 130,000 clones in the sample; roughly 80% occur only once, and 1.2% lies in the top ten. The sample comprised PBMCs. Receptor source: a female donor in good health and CMV-seronegative. Both conserved end residues are part of each CDR3. D genes are given only for firm matches. The size of a clone is reported for some rows only, either as once, few or many, or as a class for expanded clones.

TRBJ1-5 few TRBV6-5 . TGTGCCAGCGGCCTCGGCAATCAGCCCCAGCATTTT CASGLGNQPQHF
TRBJ1-1 . TRBV27 TRBD1 TGTGCCAGCAGTTTGACAGGGCTGAACACTGAAGCTTTCTTT CASSLTGLNTEAFF
TRBJ1-1 . TRBV5-4 . TGTGCCAGCAGCTTTGGGGACACGAACACTGAAGCTTTCTTT CASSFGDTNTEAFF
TRBJ2-1 . TRBV11-2 . TGTGCCAGCAGCCCTTCGCGGGAAAATGAGCAGTTCTTC CASSPSRENEQFF
TRBJ2-7 . TRBV19 TRBD2 TGTGCCAGTAGTACTAGCGGGATAGGATACGAGCAGTACTTC CASSTSGIGYEQYF
TRBJ2-7 . TRBV27 . TGTGCCAGCAGTCGGGGAATCTCCTACGAGCAGTACTTC CASSRGISYEQYF
TRBJ2-7 . TRBV10-3 . TGTGCCATCAGTGCGGAGTCCTACGAGCAGTACTTC CAISAESYEQYF
TRBJ2-6 . TRBV19 TRBD1 TGTGCCAGTAGTACACAGGGGGCTGGGGCCAACGTCCTGACTTTC CASSTQGAGANVLTF
TRBJ1-5 . TRBV5-6 TRBD1 TGTGCCAGCAGTTGGGACAGACCTCCACTTTATAGCGATCAGCCCCAGCATTTT CASSWDRPPLYSDQPQHF
TRBJ2-1 . TRBV4-2 . TGTGCCAGCAGCCAAGCTAGGGGGTATGAGCAGTTCTTC CASSQARGYEQFF
TRBJ1-1 . TRBV7-8 TRBD1 TGTGCCAGCAGCCCAGGGGGAGACACTGAAGCTTTCTTT CASSPGGDTEAFF
TRBJ1-4 few TRBV14 . TGTGCCAGCAGCTACGACAGTCGGAATGAAAAACTGTTTTTT CASSYDSRNEKLFF
TRBJ2-7 . TRBV4-1 TRBD2 TGCGCCAGCAGCCAAGACCTGGGGGGGGTTAGCTCCTACGAGCAGTACTTC CASSQDLGGVSSYEQYF
TRBJ2-1 once TRBV9 TRBD1 TGTGCCAGCAGCGTTGGGACAGATTCCTACAATGAGCAGTTCTTC CASSVGTDSYNEQFF
TRBJ2-7 . TRBV19 TRBD1 TGTGCCAGTAGTATTGGGACAGGACCCTCCTACGAGCAGTACTTC CASSIGTGPSYEQYF
TRBJ2-1 . TRBV5-1 TRBD2 TGCGCCAGCAGCAGACTAGCGAAGAAGGATGAGCAGTTCTTC CASSRLAKKDEQFF
TRBJ2-2 . TRBV2 TRBD2 TGTGCCAGCAGTATAGCGGGAGGGCCGAGCGGGGAGCTGTTTTTT CASSIAGGPSGELFF
TRBJ1-2 . TRBV30 . TGTGCATGGACGGGGGGATATGGCTACACCTTC CAWTGGYGYTF
TRBJ2-7 . TRBV12-1 . TGTCGGGTATGGGGAGAAAGCTACGAGCAGTACTTC CRVWGESYEQYF
TRBJ2-5 . TRBV27 . TGTGCCAGCAGTGCCCCGGGATATCAAGAGACCCAGTACTTC CASSAPGYQETQYF
TRBJ2-1 . TRBV5-1 TRBD2 TGCGCCAGCAGCTTGGAGGCTAGCGGGAGCTACAATGAGCAGTTCTTC CASSLEASGSYNEQFF
TRBJ2-1 once TRBV5-1 TRBD2 TGCGCCAGCAGCTCATCACGGACTAGCGGGACTTCCTACAATGAGCAGTTCTTC CASSSSRTSGTSYNEQFF
TRBJ1-2 . TRBV4-1 . TGCGCCAGCAGCCAAGAACAGAGTTCTTATGGCTACACCTTC CASSQEQSSYGYTF
TRBJ1-2 . TRBV27 TRBD1 TGTGCCAGCAGTTTACCAGGGGGCATTTATGGCTACACCTTC CASSLPGGIYGYTF
TRBJ1-1 . TRBV7-3 . TGTGCCAGCAGCGACCAACAGGGATTGAACACTGAAGCTTTCTTT CASSDQQGLNTEAFF
TRBJ1-1 . TRBV6-5 . TGTGCCAGCAGTCAAATCGGAGACAGGAACACTGAAGCTTTCTTT CASSQIGDRNTEAFF
TRBJ1-5 . TRBV28 . TGTGCCAGCAGTTTACCCCAAAGCCCTCAGCCCCAGCATTTT CASSLPQSPQPQHF
TRBJ2-1 . TRBV29-1 . TGCAGCGTACTGACAGGGAGGAATGAGCAGTTCTTC CSVLTGRNEQFF
TRBJ1-2 few TRBV6-1 . TGTGCCAGCAGCCAACAGGTGTTGTCTAACTATGGCTACACCTTC CASSQQVLSNYGYTF
TRBJ2-3 . TRBV27 TRBD2 TGTGCCAGCAGCCCCTATGCGGGGGGACAACCAGATACGCAGTATTTT CASSPYAGGQPDTQYF
TRBJ2-7 . TRBV19 . TGTGCCAGTAGTATCTACTCGGGACTCGAGCAGTACTTC CASSIYSGLEQYF
TRBJ2-1 . TRBV6-5 TRBD2 TGTGCCAGCAGTTACGGGGCGGGAGCCTCCTACAATGAGCAGTTCTTC CASSYGAGASYNEQFF
TRBJ2-7 . TRBV7-9 TRBD1 TGTGCCAGCAGAAGTGCGGGACAGGCGGGCGAGCAGTACTTC CASRSAGQAGEQYF
TRBJ2-7 . TRBV15 TRBD1 TGTGCCACCAGTAAAAGCTCCGGGACAGGGGTCTACGAGCAGTACTTC CATSKSSGTGVYEQYF
TRBJ2-7 once TRBV27 TRBD2 TGTGCCAGCAGTTTATCTACTAGCGGGAGCTACGAGCAGTACTTC CASSLSTSGSYEQYF
TRBJ2-3 . TRBV7-8 TRBD2 TGTGCCAGCAGCTTGGGGAGGGCAGATACGCAGTATTTT CASSLGRADTQYF
TRBJ2-2 . TRBV29-1 . TGCAGCGTTGAAGATCGGGAGACAGCGAACACCGGGGAGCTGTTTTTT CSVEDRETANTGELFF
TRBJ1-1 . TRBV30 . TGTGCCTGGAGGGGCAGGGGGAACACTGAAGCTTTCTTT CAWRGRGNTEAFF
TRBJ2-2 once TRBV5-1 . TGCGCCAGCATCCCCAATCGGGCGGGAACCGGGGAGCTGTTTTTT CASIPNRAGTGELFF
TRBJ1-5 . TRBV10-1 . TGCGCCAGCAGTCCAGGGGCCCATCAGCCCCAGCATTTT CASSPGAHQPQHF
TRBJ1-2 few TRBV28 . TGTGCCAGCCATTCCTCGGACAGCCAGCGGGGCTACACCTTC CASHSSDSQRGYTF
TRBJ1-5 . TRBV25-1 . TGTGCCAGCAGTGAAGAACCCTATAGCAATCAGCCCCAGCATTTT CASSEEPYSNQPQHF
TRBJ2-2 . TRBV7-7 . TGTGCTAGCAGCTTAAGCGCGACCGGGGAGCTGTTTTTT CASSLSATGELFF
TRBJ2-1 . TRBV30 . TGTGCCTGGAGTGCGATTGGTAGCTCCTACAATGAGCAGTTCTTC CAWSAIGSSYNEQFF
TRBJ2-7 . TRBV7-9 TRBD1 TGTGCCAGCAGCGCGGACAGGGGGCCAACCTACGAGCAGTACTTC CASSADRGPTYEQYF
TRBJ1-3 . TRBV4-2 . TGTGCCAGCAGCCAAGAATCGCAGTCCTCTGGAAACACCATATATTTT CASSQESQSSGNTIYF
TRBJ1-5 . TRBV4-1 TRBD1 TGCGCCAGCAGCCAAGATCACAGGGGAGGTCAGCCCCAGCATTTT CASSQDHRGGQPQHF
TRBJ1-1 few TRBV25-1 TRBD1 TGTGCCAGCAGTGGACCGGGACAGGGGGCCGGTGAAGCTTTCTTT CASSGPGQGAGEAFF
TRBJ2-7 . TRBV7-9 . TGTGCCAGCAGCTTAGATAAAGCGGACAGCTCCTACGAGCAGTACTTC CASSLDKADSSYEQYF
TRBJ2-5 . TRBV19 . TGTGCCAGTAACCCCGGGAGGGGGCGTTGGACCCAGTACTTC CASNPGRGRWTQYF
TRBJ2-1 once TRBV30 TRBD2 TGTGCCTGGAGTGACATAGCGGGACTAGCGCTGAATGAGCAGTTCTTC CAWSDIAGLALNEQFF
TRBJ2-1 . TRBV4-1 TRBD2 TGCGCCAGCAGCTTGGCTAGCGGGAGCAATGAGCAGTTCTTC CASSLASGSNEQFF